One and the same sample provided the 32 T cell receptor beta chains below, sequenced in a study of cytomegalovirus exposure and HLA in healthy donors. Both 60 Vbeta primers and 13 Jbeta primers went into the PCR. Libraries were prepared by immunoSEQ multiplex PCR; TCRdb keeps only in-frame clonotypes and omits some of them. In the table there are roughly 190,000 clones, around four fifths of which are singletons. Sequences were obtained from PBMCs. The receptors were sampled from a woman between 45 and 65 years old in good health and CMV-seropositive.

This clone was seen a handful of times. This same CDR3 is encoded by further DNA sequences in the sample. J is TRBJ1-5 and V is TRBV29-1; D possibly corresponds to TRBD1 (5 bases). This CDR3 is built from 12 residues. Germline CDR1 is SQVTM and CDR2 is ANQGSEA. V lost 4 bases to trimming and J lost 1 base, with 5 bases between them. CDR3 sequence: CSVGQSNQPQHF. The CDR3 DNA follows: TGCAGCGTTGGACAGAGCAATCAGCCCCAGCATTTT. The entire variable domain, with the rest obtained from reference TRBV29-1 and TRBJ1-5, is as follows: SAVISQKPSRDICQRGTSLTIQCQVDSQVTMMFWYRQQPGQSLTLIATANQGSEATYESGFVIDKFPISRPNLTFSTLTVSNMSPEDSSIYLCSVGQSNQPQHFGDGTRLSIL.

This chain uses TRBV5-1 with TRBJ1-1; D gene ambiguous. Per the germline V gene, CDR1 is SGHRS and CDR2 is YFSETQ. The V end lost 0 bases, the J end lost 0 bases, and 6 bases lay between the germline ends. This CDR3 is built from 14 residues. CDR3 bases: TGCGCCAGCAGCTTGGCTCAGATGAACACTGAAGCTTTCTTT. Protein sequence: CASSLAQMNTEAFF.

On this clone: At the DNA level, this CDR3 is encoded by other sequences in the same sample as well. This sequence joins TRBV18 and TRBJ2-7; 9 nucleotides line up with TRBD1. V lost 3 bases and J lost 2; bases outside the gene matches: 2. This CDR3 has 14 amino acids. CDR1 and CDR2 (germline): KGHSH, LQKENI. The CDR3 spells CASSPGQGPYEQYF. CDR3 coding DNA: TGTGCCAGCTCACCGGGACAGGGACCCTACGAGCAGTACTTC.

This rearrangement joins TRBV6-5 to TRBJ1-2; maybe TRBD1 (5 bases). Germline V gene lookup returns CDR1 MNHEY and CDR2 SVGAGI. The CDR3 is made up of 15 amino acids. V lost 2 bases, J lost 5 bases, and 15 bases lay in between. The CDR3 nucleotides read TGTGCCAGCAGTTACACCTCCGGGGGACGGTATGGCTACACCTTC. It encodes CASSYTSGGRYGYTF.

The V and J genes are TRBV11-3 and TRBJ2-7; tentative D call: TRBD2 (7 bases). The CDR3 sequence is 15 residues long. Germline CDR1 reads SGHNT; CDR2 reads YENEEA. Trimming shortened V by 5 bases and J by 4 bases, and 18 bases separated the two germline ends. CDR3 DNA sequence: TGTGCCAGCAGCCCGAGGGGGGGGAATATATACGAGCAGTACTTC. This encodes CASSPRGGNIYEQYF.

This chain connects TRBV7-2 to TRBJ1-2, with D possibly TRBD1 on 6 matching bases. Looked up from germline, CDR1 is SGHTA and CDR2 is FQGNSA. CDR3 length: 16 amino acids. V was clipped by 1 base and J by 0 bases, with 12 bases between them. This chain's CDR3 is CASSLGGGSSNYGYTF. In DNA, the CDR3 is TGTGCCAGCAGCTTAGGGGGGGGCAGTTCTAACTATGGCTACACCTTC.

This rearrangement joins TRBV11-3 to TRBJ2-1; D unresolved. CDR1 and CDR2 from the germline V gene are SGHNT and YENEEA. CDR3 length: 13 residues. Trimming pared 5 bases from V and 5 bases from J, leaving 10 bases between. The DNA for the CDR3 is TGTGCCAGCAGCCGAGGTCCCAACAATGAGCAGTTCTTC. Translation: CASSRGPNNEQFF.

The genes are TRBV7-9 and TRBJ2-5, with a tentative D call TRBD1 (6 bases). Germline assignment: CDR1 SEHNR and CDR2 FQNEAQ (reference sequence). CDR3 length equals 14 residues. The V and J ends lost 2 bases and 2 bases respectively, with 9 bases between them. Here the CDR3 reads CASSLNREQETQYF. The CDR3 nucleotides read TGTGCCAGCAGCTTAAACAGGGAACAAGAGACCCAGTACTTC.

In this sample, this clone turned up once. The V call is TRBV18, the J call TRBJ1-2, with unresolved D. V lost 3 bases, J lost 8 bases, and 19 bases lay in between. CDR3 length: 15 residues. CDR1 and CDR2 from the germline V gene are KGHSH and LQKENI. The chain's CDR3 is CASSPAGVQNKGYTF. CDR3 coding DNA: TGTGCCAGCTCACCGGCCGGGGTCCAGAATAAGGGCTACACCTTC.

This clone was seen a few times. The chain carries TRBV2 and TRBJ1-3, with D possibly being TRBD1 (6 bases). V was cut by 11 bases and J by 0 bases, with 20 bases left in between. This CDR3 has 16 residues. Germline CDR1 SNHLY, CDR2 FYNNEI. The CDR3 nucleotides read TGTGCCTCTACCCTGGGACAAATGACCTCTGGAAACACCATATATTTT. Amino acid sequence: CASTLGQMTSGNTIYF.

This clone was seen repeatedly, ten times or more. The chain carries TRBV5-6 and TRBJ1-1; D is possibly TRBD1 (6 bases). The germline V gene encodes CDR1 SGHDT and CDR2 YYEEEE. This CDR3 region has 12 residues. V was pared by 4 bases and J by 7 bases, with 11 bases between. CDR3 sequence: CASSIRTVEAFF. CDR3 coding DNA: TGTGCCAGCAGCATCAGGACAGTTGAAGCTTTCTTT.

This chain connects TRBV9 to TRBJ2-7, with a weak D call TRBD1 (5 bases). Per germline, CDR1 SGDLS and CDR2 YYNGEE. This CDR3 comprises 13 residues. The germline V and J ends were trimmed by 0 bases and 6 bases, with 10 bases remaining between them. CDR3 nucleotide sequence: TGTGCCAGCAGCGTAGCTACAAGGGGCGAGCAGTACTTC. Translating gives CASSVATRGEQYF. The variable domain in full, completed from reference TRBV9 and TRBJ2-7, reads DSGVTQTPKHLITATGQRVTLRCSPRSGDLSVYWYQQSLDQGLQFLIQYYNGEERAKGNILERFSAQQFPDLHSELNLSSLELGDSALYFCASSVATRGEQYFGPGTRLTVT.

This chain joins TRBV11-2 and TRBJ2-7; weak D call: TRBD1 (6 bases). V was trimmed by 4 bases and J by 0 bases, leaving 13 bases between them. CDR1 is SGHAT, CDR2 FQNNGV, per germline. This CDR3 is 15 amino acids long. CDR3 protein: CASSSTGQSSYEQYF. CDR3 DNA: TGTGCCAGCAGCTCGACAGGACAGAGCTCCTACGAGCAGTACTTC. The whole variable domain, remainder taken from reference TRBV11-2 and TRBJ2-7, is EAGVAQSPRYKIIEKRQSVAFWCNPISGHATLYWYQQILGQGPKLLIQFQNNGVVDDSQLPKDRFSAERLKGVDSTLKIQPAKLEDSAVYLCASSSTGQSSYEQYFGPGTRLTVT.

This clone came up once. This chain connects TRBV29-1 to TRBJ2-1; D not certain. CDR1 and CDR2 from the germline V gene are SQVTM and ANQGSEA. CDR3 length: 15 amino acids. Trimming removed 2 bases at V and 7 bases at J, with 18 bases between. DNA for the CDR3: TGCAGCGTTGAACCCGACACCCGGTTATCAAATGAGCAGTTCTTC. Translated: CSVEPDTRLSNEQFF.

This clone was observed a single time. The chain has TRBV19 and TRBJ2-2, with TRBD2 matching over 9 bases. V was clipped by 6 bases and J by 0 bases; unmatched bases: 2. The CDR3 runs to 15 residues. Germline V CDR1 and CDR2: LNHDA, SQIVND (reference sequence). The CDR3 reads CASRSGGTNTGELFF. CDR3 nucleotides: TGTGCCAGTAGAAGCGGGGGGACGAACACCGGGGAGCTGTTTTTT.

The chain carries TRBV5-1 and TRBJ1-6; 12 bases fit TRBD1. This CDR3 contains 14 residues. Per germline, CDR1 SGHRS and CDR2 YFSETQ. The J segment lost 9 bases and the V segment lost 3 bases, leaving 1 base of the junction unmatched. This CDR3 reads CASSWGQGASPLHF. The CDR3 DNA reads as TGCGCCAGCAGCTGGGGACAGGGGGCTTCACCCCTCCACTTT.

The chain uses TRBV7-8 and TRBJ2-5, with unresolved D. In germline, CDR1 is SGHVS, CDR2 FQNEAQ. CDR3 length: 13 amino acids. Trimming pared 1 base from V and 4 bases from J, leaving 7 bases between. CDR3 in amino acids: CASSLVQIETQYF. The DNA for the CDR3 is TGTGCCAGCAGCTTAGTGCAGATAGAGACCCAGTACTTC.

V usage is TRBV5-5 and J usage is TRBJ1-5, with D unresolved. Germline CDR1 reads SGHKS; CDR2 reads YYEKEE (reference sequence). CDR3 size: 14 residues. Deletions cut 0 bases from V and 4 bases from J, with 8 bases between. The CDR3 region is CASSLEIRNQPQHF. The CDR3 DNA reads TGTGCCAGCAGCTTGGAAATCAGGAATCAGCCCCAGCATTTT. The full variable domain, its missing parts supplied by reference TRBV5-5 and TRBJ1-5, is DAGVTQSPTHLIKTRGQQVTLRCSPISGHKSVSWYQQVLGQGPQFIFQYYEKEERGRGNFPDRFSARQFPNYSSELNVNALLLGDSALYLCASSLEIRNQPQHFGDGTRLSIL.

DNA for the CDR3: TGTGCCAGCGGAACCGGGACAGGGTCCCAAGAGACCCAGTACTTC. Amino acid sequence: CASGTGTGSQETQYF. The chain has TRBV6-1 and TRBJ2-5, with 9 positions matching TRBD1. With 8 bases clipped from V and 1 base from J, the junction kept 8 bases outside the gene matches. Germline CDR1 reads MNHNS; CDR2 reads SASEGT. This CDR3 spans 15 amino acids.

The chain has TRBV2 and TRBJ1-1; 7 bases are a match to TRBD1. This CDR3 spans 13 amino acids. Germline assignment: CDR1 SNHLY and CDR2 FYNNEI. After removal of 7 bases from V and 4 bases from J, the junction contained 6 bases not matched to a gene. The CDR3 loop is CASILYRGTEAFF. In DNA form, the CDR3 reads TGTGCCAGCATTCTCTACAGGGGCACTGAAGCTTTCTTT.

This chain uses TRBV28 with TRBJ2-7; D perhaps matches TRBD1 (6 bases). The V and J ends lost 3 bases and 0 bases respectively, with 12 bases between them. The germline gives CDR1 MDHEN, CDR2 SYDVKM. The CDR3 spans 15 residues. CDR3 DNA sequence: TGTGCCAGCAGTTTGGGGACACCGAGCTCCTACGAGCAGTACTTC. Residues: CASSLGTPSSYEQYF.

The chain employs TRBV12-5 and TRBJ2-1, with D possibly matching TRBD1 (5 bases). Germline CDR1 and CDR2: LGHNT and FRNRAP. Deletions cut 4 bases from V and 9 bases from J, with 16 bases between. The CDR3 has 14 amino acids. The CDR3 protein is CASGWEGVLGEQFF. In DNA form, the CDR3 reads TGTGCTAGTGGTTGGGAAGGGGTGCTCGGTGAGCAGTTCTTC.

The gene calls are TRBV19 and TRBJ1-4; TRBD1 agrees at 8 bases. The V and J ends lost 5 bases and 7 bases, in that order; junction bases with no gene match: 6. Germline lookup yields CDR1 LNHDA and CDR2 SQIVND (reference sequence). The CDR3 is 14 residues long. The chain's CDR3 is CASSSDRVAEKLFF. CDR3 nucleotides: TGTGCCAGTAGTTCGGACAGGGTTGCTGAAAAACTGTTTTTT.

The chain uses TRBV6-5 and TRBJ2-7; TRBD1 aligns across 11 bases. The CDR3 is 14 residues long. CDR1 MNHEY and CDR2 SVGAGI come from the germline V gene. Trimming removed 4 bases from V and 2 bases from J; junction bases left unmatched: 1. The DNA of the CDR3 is TGTGCCAGCAGTTTGGGACAGGGGGCCTACGAGCAGTACTTC. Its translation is CASSLGQGAYEQYF.

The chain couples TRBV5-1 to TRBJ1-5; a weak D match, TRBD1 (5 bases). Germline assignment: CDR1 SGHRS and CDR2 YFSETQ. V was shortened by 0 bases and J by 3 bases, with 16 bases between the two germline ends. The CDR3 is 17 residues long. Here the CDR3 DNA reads TGCGCCAGCAGCTTGGACGGTGTCGGGGGGAACAATCAGCCCCAGCATTTT. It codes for CASSLDGVGGNNQPQHF. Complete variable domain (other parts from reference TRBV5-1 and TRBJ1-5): KAGVTQTPRYLIKTRGQQVTLSCSPISGHRSVSWYQQTPGQGLQFLFEYFSETQRNKGNFPGRFSGRQFSNSRSEMNVSTLELGDSALYLCASSLDGVGGNNQPQHFGDGTRLSIL.

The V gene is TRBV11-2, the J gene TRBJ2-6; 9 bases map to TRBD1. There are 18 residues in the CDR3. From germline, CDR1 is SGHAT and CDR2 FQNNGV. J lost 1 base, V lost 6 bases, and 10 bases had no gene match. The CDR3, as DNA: TGTGCCAGCAGATTGCCCCGGGACAGGGTATCTGGGGCCAACGTCCTGACTTTC. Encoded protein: CASRLPRDRVSGANVLTF.

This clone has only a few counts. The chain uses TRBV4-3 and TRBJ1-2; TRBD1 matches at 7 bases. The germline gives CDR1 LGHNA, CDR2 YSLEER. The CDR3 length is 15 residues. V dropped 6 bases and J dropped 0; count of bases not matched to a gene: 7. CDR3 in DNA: TGCGCCAGCAGGGGGACAGAGACAGCTAACTATGGCTACACCTTC. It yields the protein CASRGTETANYGYTF.

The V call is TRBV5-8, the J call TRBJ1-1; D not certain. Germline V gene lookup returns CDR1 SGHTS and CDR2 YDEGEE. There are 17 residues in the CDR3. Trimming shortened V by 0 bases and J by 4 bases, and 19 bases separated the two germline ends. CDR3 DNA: TGTGCCAGCAGCTTGGGGTCCATTTCGTGGAGCTCCACTGAAGCTTTCTTT. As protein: CASSLGSISWSSTEAFF.

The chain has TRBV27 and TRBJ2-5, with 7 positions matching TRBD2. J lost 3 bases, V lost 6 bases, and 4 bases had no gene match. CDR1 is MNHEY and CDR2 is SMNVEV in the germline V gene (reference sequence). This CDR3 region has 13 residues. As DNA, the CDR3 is TGTGCCAGCAGGCGGGGGAATGAAGAGACCCAGTACTTC. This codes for CASRRGNEETQYF.

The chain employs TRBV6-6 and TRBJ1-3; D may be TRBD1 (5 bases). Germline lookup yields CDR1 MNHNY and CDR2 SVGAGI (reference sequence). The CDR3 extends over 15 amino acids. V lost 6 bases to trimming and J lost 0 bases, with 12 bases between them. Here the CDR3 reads CASSTDSRSGNTIYF. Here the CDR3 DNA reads TGTGCCAGCAGCACCGACAGCCGCTCTGGAAACACCATATATTTT.

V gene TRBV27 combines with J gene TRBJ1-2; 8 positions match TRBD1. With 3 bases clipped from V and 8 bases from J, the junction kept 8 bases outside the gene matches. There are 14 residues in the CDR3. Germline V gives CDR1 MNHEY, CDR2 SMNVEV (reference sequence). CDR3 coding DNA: TGTGCCAGCAGTTTTTGGCAGGGGGCGGGGGGCTACACCTTC. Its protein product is CASSFWQGAGGYTF.

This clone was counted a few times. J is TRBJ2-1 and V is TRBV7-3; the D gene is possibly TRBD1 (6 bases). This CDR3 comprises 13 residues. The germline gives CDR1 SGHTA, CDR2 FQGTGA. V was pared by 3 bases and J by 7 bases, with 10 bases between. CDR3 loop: CASSFTGRNEQFF. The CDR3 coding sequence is TGTGCCAGCAGCTTCACAGGGCGGAATGAGCAGTTCTTC.